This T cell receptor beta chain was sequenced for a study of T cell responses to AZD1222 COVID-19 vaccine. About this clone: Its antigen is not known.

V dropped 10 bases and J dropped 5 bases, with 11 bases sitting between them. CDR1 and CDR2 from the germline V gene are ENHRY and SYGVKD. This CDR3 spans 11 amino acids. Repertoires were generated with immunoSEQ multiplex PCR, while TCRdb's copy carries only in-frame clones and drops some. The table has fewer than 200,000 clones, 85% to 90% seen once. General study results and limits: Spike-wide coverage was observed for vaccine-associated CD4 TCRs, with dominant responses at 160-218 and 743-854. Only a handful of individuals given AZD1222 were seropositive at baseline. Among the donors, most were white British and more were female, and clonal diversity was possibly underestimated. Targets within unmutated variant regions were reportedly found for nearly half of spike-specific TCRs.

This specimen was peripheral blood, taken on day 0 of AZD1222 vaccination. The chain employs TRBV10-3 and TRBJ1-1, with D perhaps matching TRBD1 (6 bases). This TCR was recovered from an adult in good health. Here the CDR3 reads CATSGDTEAFF. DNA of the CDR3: TGTGCCACGTCAGGGGATACTGAAGCTTTCTTT.